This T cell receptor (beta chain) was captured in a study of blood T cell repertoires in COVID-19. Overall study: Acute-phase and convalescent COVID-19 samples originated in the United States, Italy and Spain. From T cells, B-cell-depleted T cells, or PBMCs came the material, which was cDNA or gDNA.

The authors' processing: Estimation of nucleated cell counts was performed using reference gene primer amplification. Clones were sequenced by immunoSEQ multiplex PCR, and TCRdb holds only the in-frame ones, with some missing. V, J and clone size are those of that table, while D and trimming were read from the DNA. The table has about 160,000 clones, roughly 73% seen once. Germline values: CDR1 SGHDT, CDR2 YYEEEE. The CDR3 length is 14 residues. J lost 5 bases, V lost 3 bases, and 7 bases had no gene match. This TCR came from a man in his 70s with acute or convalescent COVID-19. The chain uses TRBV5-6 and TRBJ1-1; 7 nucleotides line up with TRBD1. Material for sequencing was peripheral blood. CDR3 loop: CASSWDSQGTEAFF. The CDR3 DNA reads TGTGCCAGCAGCTGGGACAGCCAGGGAACTGAAGCTTTCTTT.